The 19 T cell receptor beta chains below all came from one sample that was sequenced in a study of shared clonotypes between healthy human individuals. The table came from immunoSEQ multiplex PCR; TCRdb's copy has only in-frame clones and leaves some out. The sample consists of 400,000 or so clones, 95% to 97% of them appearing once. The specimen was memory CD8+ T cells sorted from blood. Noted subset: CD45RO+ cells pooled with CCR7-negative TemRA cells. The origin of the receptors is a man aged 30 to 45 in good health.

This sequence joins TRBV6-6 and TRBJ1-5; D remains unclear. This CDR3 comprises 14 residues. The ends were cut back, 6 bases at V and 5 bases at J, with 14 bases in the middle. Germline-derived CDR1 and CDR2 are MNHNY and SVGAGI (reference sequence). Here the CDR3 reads CASRITREDQPQHF. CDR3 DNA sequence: TGTGCCAGCAGGATAACGAGGGAGGATCAGCCCCAGCATTTT.

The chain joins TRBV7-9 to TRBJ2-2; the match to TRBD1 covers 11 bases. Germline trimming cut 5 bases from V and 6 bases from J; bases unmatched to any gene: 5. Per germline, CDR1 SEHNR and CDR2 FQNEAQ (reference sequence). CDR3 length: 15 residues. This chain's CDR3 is CASSARDRGSGELFF. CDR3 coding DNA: TGTGCCAGCAGCGCCCGGGACAGGGGGTCCGGGGAGCTGTTTTTT.

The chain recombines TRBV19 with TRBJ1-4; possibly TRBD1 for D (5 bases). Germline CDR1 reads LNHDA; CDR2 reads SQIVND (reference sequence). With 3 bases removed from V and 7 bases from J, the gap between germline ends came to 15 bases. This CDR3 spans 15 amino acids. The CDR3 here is CASSMAGRSSEKLFF. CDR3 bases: TGTGCCAGTAGTATGGCAGGGCGGAGTAGTGAAAAACTGTTTTTT.

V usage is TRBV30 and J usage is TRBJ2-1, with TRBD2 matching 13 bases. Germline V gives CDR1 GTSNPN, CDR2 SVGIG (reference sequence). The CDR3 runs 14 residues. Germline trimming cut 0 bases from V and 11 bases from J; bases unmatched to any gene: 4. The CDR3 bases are TGTGCCTGGAGTGTACGGACTAGCGGGAGTAAGCAGTTCTTC. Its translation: CAWSVRTSGSKQFF.

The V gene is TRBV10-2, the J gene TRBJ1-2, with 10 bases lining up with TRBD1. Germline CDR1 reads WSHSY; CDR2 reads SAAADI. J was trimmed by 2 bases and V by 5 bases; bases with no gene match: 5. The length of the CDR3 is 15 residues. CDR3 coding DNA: TGCGCCAGCAGTACCCCGGGACAGGGGAACTATGGCTACACCTTC. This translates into CASSTPGQGNYGYTF.

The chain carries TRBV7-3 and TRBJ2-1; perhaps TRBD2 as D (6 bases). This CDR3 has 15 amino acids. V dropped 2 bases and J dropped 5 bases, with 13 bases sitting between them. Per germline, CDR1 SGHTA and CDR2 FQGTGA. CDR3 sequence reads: CASSLGGLPNNEQFF. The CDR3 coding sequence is TGTGCCAGCAGCTTAGGGGGACTTCCTAACAATGAGCAGTTCTTC.

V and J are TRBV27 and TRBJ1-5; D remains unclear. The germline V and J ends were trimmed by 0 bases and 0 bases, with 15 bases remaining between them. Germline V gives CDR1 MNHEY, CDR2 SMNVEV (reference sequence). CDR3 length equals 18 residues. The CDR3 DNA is TGTGCCAGCAGTTTATCGGGTGAGTTCCTGTATAGCAATCAGCCCCAGCATTTT. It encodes CASSLSGEFLYSNQPQHF.

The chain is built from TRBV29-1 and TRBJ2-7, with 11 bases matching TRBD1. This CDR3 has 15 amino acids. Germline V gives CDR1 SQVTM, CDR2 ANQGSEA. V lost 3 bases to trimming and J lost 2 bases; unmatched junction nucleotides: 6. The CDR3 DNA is TGCAGCGTTGAGGGGGACAGGGGGGTTCCCTACGAGCAGTACTTC. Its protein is CSVEGDRGVPYEQYF.

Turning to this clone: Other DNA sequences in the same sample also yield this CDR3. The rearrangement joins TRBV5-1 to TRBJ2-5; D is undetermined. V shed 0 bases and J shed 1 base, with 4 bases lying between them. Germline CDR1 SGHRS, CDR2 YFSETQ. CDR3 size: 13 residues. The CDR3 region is CASSLGGQETQYF. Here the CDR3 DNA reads TGCGCCAGCAGCTTGGGTGGCCAAGAGACCCAGTACTTC.

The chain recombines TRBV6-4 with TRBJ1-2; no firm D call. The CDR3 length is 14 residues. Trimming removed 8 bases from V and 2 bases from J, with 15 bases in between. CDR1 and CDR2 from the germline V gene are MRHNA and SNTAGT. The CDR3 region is CASPPRLINYGYTF. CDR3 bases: TGTGCCAGCCCCCCAAGACTGATAAACTATGGCTACACCTTC.

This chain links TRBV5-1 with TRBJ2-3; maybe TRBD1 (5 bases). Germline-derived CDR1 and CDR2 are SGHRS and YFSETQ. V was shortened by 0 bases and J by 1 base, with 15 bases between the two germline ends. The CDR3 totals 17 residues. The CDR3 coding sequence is TGCGCCAGCAGCTTGGTTGGTCGCAGGGTCGGCACAGATACGCAGTATTTT. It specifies CASSLVGRRVGTDTQYF.

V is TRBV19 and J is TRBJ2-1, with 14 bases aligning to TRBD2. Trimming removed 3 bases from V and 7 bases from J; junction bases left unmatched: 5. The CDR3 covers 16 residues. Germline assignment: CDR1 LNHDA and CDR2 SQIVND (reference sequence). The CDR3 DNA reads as TGTGCCAGTAGTATCGGGACTAGCGGGAGAGGAAATGAGCAGTTCTTC. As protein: CASSIGTSGRGNEQFF.

In nucleotides, the CDR3 is TGTGCCAGCAAGCCGGGTATCACCTACGAGCAGTACTTC. It encodes CASKPGITYEQYF. The rearrangement joins TRBV7-2 to TRBJ2-7; D is unresolved. Germline V gene lookup returns CDR1 SGHTA and CDR2 FQGNSA. The V end lost 7 bases, the J end lost 2 bases, and 12 bases lay between the germline ends. This CDR3 region has 13 residues.

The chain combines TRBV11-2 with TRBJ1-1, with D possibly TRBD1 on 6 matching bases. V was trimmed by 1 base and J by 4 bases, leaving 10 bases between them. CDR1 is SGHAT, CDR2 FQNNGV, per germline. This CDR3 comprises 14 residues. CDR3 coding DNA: TGTGCCAGCAGCTTAGTCGGGGGGCTCACTGAAGCTTTCTTT. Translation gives CASSLVGGLTEAFF. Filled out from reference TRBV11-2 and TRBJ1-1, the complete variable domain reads EAGVAQSPRYKIIEKRQSVAFWCNPISGHATLYWYQQILGQGPKLLIQFQNNGVVDDSQLPKDRFSAERLKGVDSTLKIQPAKLEDSAVYLCASSLVGGLTEAFFGQGTRLTVV.

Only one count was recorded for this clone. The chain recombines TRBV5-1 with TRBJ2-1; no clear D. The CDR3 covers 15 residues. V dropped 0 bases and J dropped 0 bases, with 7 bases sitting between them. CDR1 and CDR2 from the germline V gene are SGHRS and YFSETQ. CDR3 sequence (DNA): TGCGCCAGCAGCTTGGTCCAGTCCTCCTACAATGAGCAGTTCTTC. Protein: CASSLVQSSYNEQFF. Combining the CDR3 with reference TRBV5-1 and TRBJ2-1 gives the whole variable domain KAGVTQTPRYLIKTRGQQVTLSCSPISGHRSVSWYQQTPGQGLQFLFEYFSETQRNKGNFPGRFSGRQFSNSRSEMNVSTLELGDSALYLCASSLVQSSYNEQFFGPGTRLTVL.

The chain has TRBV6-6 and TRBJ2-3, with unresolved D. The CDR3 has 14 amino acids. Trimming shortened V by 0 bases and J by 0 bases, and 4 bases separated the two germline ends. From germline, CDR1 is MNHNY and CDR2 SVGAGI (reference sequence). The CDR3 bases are TGTGCCAGCAGTTACTCGGCCAGCACAGATACGCAGTATTTT. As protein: CASSYSASTDTQYF.

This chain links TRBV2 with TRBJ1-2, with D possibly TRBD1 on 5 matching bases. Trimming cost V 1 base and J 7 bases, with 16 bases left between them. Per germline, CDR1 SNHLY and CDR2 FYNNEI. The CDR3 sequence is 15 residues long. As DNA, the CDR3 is TGTGCCAGCAGTGAAGGACAGTTCCTATATCGTGGCTACACCTTC. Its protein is CASSEGQFLYRGYTF.

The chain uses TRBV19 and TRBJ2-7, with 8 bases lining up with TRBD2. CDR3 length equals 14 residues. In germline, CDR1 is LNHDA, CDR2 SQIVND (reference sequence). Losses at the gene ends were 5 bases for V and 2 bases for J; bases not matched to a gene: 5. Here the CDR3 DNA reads TGTGCCAGTAGTTTTAGCGGGACGACCTACGAGCAGTACTTC. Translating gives CASSFSGTTYEQYF.

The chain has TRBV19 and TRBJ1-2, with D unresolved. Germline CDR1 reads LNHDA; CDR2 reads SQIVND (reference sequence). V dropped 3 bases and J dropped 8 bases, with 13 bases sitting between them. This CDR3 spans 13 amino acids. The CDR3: CASSIRGWEGYTF. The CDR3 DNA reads TGTGCCAGTAGTATCCGGGGTTGGGAGGGCTACACCTTC.